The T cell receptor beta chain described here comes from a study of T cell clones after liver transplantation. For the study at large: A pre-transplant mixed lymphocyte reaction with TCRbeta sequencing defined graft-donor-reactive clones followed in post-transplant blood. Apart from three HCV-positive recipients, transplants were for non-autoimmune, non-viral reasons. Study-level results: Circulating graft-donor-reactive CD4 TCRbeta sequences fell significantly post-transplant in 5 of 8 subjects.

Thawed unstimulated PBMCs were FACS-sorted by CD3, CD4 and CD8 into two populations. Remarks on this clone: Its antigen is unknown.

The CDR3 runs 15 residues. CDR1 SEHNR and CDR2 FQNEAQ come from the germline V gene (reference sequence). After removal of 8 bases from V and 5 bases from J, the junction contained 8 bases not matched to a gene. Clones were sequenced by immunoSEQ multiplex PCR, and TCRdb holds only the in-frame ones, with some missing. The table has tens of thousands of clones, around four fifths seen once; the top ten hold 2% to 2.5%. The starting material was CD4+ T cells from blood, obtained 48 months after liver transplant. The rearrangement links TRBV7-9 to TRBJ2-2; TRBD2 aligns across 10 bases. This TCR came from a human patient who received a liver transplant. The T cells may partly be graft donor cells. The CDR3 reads CASLPGTSVTGELFF. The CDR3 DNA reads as TGTGCCAGCCTACCCGGGACTAGCGTGACCGGGGAGCTGTTTTTT.